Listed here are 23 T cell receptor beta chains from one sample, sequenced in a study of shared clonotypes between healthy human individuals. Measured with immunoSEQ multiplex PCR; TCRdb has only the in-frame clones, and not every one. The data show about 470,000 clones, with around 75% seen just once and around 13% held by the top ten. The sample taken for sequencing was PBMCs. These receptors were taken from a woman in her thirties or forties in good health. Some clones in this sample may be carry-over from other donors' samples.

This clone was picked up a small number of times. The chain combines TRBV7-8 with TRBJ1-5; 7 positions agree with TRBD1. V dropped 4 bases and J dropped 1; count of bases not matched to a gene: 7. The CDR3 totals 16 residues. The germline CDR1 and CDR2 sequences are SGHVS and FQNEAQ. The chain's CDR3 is CASSSNRGWSNQPQHF. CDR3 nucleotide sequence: TGTGCCAGCAGCTCAAACAGGGGTTGGAGCAATCAGCCCCAGCATTTT.

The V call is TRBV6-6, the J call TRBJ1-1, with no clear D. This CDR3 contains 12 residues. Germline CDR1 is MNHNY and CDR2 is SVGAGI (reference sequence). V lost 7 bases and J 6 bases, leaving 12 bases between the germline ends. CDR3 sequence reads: CASNREVAEAFF. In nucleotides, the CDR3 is TGTGCCAGCAACCGGGAGGTGGCTGAAGCTTTCTTT.

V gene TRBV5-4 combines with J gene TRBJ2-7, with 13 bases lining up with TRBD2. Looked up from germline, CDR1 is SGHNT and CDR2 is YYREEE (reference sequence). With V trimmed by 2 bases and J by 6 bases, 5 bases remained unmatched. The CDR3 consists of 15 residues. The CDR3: CASSFGLAGVGEQYF. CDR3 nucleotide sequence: TGTGCCAGCAGCTTTGGACTAGCGGGAGTGGGCGAGCAGTACTTC.

As DNA, the CDR3 is TGCAGCGTCCGGGACAGTTTTAATTCACCCCTCCACTTT. Encoded protein: CSVRDSFNSPLHF. The rearrangement links TRBV29-1 to TRBJ1-6; 7 bases map to TRBD1. CDR3 size: 13 residues. J lost 6 bases, V lost 6 bases, and 5 bases had no gene match. The germline CDR1 and CDR2 sequences are SQVTM and ANQGSEA.

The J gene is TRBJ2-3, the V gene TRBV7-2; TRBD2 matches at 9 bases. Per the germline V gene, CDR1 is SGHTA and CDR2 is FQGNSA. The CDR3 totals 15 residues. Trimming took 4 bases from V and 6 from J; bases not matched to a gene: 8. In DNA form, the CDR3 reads TGTGCCAGCAGCTGGCTTGCGGGAGGGCCTGATACGCAGTATTTT. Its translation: CASSWLAGGPDTQYF. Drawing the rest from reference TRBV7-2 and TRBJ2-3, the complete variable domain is GAGVSQSPSNKVTEKGKDVELRCDPISGHTALYWYRQSLGQGLEFLIYFQGNSAPDKSGLPSDRFSAERTGGSVSTLTIQRTQQEDSAVYLCASSWLAGGPDTQYFGPGTRLTVL.

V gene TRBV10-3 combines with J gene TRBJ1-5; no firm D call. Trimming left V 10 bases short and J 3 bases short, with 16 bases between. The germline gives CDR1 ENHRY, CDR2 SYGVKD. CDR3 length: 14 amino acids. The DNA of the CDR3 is TGTGCCAACTGGGGAGGGCTATTCAATCAGCCCCAGCATTTT. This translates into CANWGGLFNQPQHF.

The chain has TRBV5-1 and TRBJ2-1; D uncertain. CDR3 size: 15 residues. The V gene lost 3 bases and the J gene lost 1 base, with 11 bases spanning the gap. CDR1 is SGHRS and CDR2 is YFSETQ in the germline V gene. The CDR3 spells CASSSEGRSYNEQFF. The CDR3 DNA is TGCGCCAGCAGCTCGGAAGGAAGGTCCTACAATGAGCAGTTCTTC.

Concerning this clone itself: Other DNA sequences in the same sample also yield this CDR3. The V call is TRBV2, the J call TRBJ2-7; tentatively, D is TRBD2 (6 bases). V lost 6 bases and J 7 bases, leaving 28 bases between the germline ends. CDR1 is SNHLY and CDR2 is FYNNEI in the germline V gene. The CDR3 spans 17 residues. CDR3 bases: TGTGCCAGCAGCGATCGTGCTAGCGCAGAACTGTGGGGGGAGCAGTACTTC. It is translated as CASSDRASAELWGEQYF.

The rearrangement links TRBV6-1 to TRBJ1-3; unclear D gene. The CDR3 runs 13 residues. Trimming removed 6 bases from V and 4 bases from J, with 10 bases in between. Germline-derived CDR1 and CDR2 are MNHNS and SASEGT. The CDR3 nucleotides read TGTGCCAGCAGGGCCGGGGTCGGAAACACCATATATTTT. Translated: CASRAGVGNTIYF.

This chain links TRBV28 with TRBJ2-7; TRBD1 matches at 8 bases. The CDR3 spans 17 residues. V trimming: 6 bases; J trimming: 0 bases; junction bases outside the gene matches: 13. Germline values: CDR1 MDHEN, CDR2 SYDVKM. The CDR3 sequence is CASSSIQGAKGSYEQYF. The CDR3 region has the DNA TGTGCCAGCAGCTCAATCCAGGGGGCCAAGGGCTCCTACGAGCAGTACTTC.

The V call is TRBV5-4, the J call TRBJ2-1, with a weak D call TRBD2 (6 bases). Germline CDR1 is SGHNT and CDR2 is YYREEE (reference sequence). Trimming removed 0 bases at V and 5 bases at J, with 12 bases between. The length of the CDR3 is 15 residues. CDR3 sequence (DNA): TGTGCCAGCAGCTTGGATAGGGGAGGCCACAATGAGCAGTTCTTC. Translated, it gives CASSLDRGGHNEQFF.

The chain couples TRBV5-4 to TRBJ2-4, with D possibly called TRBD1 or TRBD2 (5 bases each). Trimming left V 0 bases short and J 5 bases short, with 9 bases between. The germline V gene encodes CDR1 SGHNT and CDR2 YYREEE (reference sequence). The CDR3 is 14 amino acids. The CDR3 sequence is CASSLEGSENIQYF. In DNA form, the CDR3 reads TGTGCCAGCAGCTTGGAGGGGAGCGAAAACATTCAGTACTTC.

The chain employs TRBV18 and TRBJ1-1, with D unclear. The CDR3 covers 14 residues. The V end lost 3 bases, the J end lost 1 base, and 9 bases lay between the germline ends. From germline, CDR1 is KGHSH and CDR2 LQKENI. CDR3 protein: CASSPAEANTEAFF. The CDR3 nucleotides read TGTGCCAGCTCACCTGCAGAGGCGAACACTGAAGCTTTCTTT.

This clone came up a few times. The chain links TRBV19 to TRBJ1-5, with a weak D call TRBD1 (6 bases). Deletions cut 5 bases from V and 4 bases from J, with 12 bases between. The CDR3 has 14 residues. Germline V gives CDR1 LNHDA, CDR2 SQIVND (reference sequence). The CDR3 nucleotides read TGTGCCAGTAGTTCCCGACAGGCGAATCAGCCCCAGCATTTT. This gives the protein CASSSRQANQPQHF.

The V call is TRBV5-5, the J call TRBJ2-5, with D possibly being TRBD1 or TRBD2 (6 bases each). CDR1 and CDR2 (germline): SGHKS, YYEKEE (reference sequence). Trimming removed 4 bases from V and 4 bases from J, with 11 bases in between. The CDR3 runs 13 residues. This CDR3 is CASSRGHSETQYF. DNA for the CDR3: TGTGCCAGCAGCCGGGGGCATTCAGAGACCCAGTACTTC.

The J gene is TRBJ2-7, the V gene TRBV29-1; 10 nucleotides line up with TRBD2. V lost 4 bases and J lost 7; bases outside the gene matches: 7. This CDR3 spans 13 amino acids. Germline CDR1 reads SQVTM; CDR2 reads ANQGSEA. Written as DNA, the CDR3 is TGCAGCGTTGGAGCGGGAGGGCCTGGAGAGCAGTACTTC. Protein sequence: CSVGAGGPGEQYF.

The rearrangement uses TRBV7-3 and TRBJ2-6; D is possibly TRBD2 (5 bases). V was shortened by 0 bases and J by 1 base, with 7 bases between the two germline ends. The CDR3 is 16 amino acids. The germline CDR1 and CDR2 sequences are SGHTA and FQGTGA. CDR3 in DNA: TGTGCCAGCAGCTTAACGAGGGCGTCTGGGGCCAACGTCCTGACTTTC. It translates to CASSLTRASGANVLTF. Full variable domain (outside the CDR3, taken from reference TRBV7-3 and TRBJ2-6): GAGVSQTPSNKVTEKGKYVELRCDPISGHTALYWYRQSLGQGPEFLIYFQGTGAADDSGLPNDRFFAVRPEGSVSTLKIQRTERGDSAVYLCASSLTRASGANVLTFGAGSRLTVL.

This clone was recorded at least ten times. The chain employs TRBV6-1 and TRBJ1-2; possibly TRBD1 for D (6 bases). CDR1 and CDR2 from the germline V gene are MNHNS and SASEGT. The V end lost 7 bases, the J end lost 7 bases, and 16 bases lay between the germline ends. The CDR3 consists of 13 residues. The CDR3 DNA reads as TGTGCCAGCACCTTCTCAGGGGTTGGTGGCTACACCTTC. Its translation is CASTFSGVGGYTF.

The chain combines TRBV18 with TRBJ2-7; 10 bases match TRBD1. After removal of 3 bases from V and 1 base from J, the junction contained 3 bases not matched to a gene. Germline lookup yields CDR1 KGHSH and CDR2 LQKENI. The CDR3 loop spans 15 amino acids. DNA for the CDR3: TGTGCCAGCTCACCTGGACAGGGGGTGTCCTACGAGCAGTACTTC. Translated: CASSPGQGVSYEQYF.

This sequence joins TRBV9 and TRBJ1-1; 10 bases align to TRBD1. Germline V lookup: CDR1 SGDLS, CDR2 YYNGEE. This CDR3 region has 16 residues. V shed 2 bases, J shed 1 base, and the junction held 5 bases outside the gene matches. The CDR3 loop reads CASSVPGTGENTEAFF. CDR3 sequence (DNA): TGTGCCAGCAGCGTGCCCGGGACAGGGGAGAACACTGAAGCTTTCTTT.

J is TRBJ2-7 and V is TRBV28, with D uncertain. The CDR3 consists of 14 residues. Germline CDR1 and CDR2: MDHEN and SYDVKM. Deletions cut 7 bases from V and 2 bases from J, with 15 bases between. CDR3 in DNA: TGTGCCAGCAAAGAGACCGGGCACCCCTACGAGCAGTACTTC. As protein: CASKETGHPYEQYF.

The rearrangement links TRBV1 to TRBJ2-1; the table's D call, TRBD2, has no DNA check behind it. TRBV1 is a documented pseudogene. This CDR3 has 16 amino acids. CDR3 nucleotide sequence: TGCACCAGCAGCCAAGGGACTAGCGGGAGAGGGGATGAGCAGTTCTTC. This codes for CTSSQGTSGRGDEQFF.

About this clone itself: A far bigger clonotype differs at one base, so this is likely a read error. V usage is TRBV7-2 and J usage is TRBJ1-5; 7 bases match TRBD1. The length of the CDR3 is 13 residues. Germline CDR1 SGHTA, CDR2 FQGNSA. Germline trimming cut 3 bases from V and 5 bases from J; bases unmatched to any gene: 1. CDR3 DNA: TGTGCCAGCAGCTTCGGGACAGATCAGCCCCAGCATTTT. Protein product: CASSFGTDQPQHF.